Presented here are 32 T cell receptor beta chains from one specimen sequenced in a study of cytomegalovirus exposure and HLA in healthy donors. The PCR had 60 Vbeta and 13 Jbeta primers. Assay: immunoSEQ multiplex PCR; the TCRdb copy retains only in-frame clones and omits some. The sample lists 150,000 to 200,000 clones, roughly three quarters occurring once. Sequenced: PBMCs. The receptors here all came from a woman aged 35 to 49 in good health and CMV-seronegative.

This clone was counted once. The genes are TRBV28 and TRBJ2-7; TRBD1 aligns across 10 bases. The length of the CDR3 is 12 residues. Germline loops: CDR1 MDHEN, CDR2 SYDVKM. With 8 bases clipped from V and 7 bases from J, the junction kept 5 bases outside the gene matches. The CDR3 coding sequence is TGTGCCAGCGGGACAGGGGTGGGGGAGCAGTACTTC. It codes for CASGTGVGEQYF. The entire variable domain, with the rest obtained from reference TRBV28 and TRBJ2-7, is as follows: DVKVTQSSRYLVKRTGEKVFLECVQDMDHENMFWYRQDPGLGLRLIYFSYDVKMKEKGDIPEGYSVSREKKERFSLILESASTNQTSMYLCASGTGVGEQYFGPGTRLTVT.

This clone was found a few times. The chain uses TRBV2 and TRBJ2-6; D not certain. The CDR3 is 15 residues long. Per germline, CDR1 SNHLY and CDR2 FYNNEI. Between the trimmed V and J ends, which lost 4 bases and 0 bases, there was a span of 7 bases. CDR3 amino acids: CASSGQNSGANVLTF. The DNA for the CDR3 is TGTGCCAGCAGTGGTCAGAACTCTGGGGCCAACGTCCTGACTTTC.

The genes are TRBV4-1 and TRBJ1-2, with TRBD1 matching 8 bases. Looked up from germline, CDR1 is MGHRA and CDR2 is YSYEKL. V lost 3 bases and J lost 5; bases outside the gene matches: 14. CDR3 length: 17 amino acids. CDR3 in DNA: TGCGCCAGCAGCCACCTAGGGACAGGAGGCACTCGGTATGGCTACACCTTC. Amino acids: CASSHLGTGGTRYGYTF.

There are a few counts of this clone. The CDR3 DNA reads as TGTGCCAGCAGCTTAGTAAGGGCTAGCGGGAATGAGCAGTTCTTC. Its protein is CASSLVRASGNEQFF. The genes are TRBV11-2 and TRBJ2-1, with 8 bases lining up with TRBD2. J was trimmed by 7 bases and V by 1 base; bases with no gene match: 6. The CDR3 extends over 15 amino acids. Germline assignment: CDR1 SGHAT and CDR2 FQNNGV.

V and J are TRBV7-9 and TRBJ1-5, with TRBD1 identical over 11 bases. The trim removed 5 bases at V and 5 bases at J, leaving 14 bases unmatched. The CDR3 spans 18 residues. The germline CDR1 and CDR2 sequences are SEHNR and FQNEAQ (reference sequence). CDR3 residues: CASSTPPGTGGRDQPQHF. The CDR3 region has the DNA TGTGCCAGCAGCACCCCCCCCGGGACAGGGGGAAGGGATCAGCCCCAGCATTTT.

CDR3 coding DNA: TGTGCCAGCAGTGAAAAGATACGGGGCTACGAGCAGTACTTC. Its protein is CASSEKIRGYEQYF. The rearrangement uses TRBV6-5 and TRBJ2-7, with a possible D match to TRBD2 (5 bases). CDR1 is MNHEY and CDR2 is SVGAGI in the germline V gene. V lost 5 bases, J lost 3 bases, and 14 bases lay in between. The CDR3 has 14 amino acids.

This clone was detected a few times. The V gene is TRBV30, the J gene TRBJ2-3; 7 bases line up with TRBD2. Germline values: CDR1 GTSNPN, CDR2 SVGIG (reference sequence). The CDR3 is made up of 15 amino acids. V gave up 0 bases and J gave up 1 base; unmatched junction bases: 4. This CDR3 reads CAWSVASGGTDTQYF. CDR3 coding DNA: TGTGCCTGGAGTGTAGCGAGCGGGGGCACAGATACGCAGTATTTT.

Note on this clone: A read error may produce the germline difference seen at one junction end. The chain carries TRBV28 and TRBJ2-1, with D perhaps TRBD1 (5 bases). This CDR3 comprises 12 residues. Germline lookup yields CDR1 MDHEN and CDR2 SYDVKM. The CDR3 loop is CASSSPDRAPLF. The CDR3 region has the DNA TGTGCCAGCAGTTCACCAGACAGAGCCCCCCTCTTC.

CDR3 DNA sequence: TGCGCCAGCAGCCCCTTCTCACAAATCATAGATACGCAGTATTTT. The encoded protein is CASSPFSQIIDTQYF. This rearrangement joins TRBV4-3 to TRBJ2-3, with D unclear. Germline V gene data show CDR1 as LGHNA and CDR2 as YSLEER. The CDR3 has 15 amino acids. The V end lost 4 bases, the J end lost 5 bases, and 16 bases lay between the germline ends.

The chain employs TRBV29-1 and TRBJ2-1; 8 bases are a match to TRBD1. V was clipped by 4 bases and J by 3 bases; unmatched bases: 5. The germline CDR1 and CDR2 sequences are SQVTM and ANQGSEA. The CDR3 extends over 14 amino acids. The CDR3 DNA is TGCAGCGTTGGAGGGACAGGCCGCTACAATGAGCAGTTCTTC. This sequence encodes CSVGGTGRYNEQFF.

V and J are TRBV9 and TRBJ2-5; 7 bases fit TRBD1. Trimming cost V 3 bases and J 5 bases; bases outside gene matches: 7. The CDR3 has 14 amino acids. The germline V gene has CDR1 SGDLS and CDR2 YYNGEE. The CDR3 loop reads CASSGQGGVETQYF. In DNA form, the CDR3 reads TGTGCCAGCAGCGGACAGGGTGGGGTTGAGACCCAGTACTTC.

This chain joins TRBV29-1 and TRBJ2-3, with D possibly TRBD2 on 6 matching bases. The CDR3 loop spans 14 amino acids. Germline V gives CDR1 SQVTM, CDR2 ANQGSEA. Trimming shortened V by 6 bases and J by 1 base, and 14 bases separated the two germline ends. Here the CDR3 reads CSVREHGRTDTQYF. DNA of the CDR3: TGCAGCGTGCGGGAACACGGCCGCACAGATACGCAGTATTTT.

The V and J genes are TRBV4-3 and TRBJ1-5; the D gene is possibly TRBD1 (6 bases). The CDR3 runs to 15 residues. Germline V gives CDR1 LGHNA, CDR2 YSLEER. V lost 3 bases and J lost 1, with 10 bases in between. The CDR3 DNA reads TGCGCCAGCAGCCAGGACACAGGGAGCAATCAGCCCCAGCATTTT. Translating it yields CASSQDTGSNQPQHF.

This sequence joins TRBV19 and TRBJ2-1; D not resolved. The V gene lost 3 bases and the J gene lost 8 bases, with 11 bases spanning the gap. This CDR3 spans 13 amino acids. Germline CDR1 LNHDA, CDR2 SQIVND (reference sequence). CDR3 sequence (DNA): TGTGCCAGTAGTATCGCCGGGTGGGATGAGCAGTTCTTC. Protein sequence: CASSIAGWDEQFF.

The chain uses TRBV27 and TRBJ2-1; TRBD2 matches at 11 bases. In germline, CDR1 is MNHEY, CDR2 SMNVEV (reference sequence). CDR3 length: 17 amino acids. V trimming: 3 bases; J trimming: 3 bases; junction bases outside the gene matches: 7. Here the CDR3 reads CASSFLGTSGDYNEQFF. CDR3 nucleotides: TGTGCCAGCAGTTTCCTCGGGACTAGCGGAGACTACAATGAGCAGTTCTTC.

This rearrangement joins TRBV6-5 to TRBJ2-7; 9 nucleotides agree with TRBD1. The length of the CDR3 is 15 residues. Germline V gene lookup returns CDR1 MNHEY and CDR2 SVGAGI. Trimming at V came to 4 bases and at J to 4 bases, leaving 8 bases not matched to a gene. The DNA of the CDR3 is TGTGCCAGCAGTTCAACCGGGACAGGGTCATACGAGCAGTACTTC. This translates into CASSSTGTGSYEQYF.

V and J are TRBV5-4 and TRBJ2-5, with 8 bases matching TRBD1. Trimming at V came to 4 bases and at J to 5 bases, leaving 4 bases not matched to a gene. The germline gives CDR1 SGHNT, CDR2 YYREEE (reference sequence). The CDR3 covers 13 residues. The CDR3 loop is CASSTRQGETQYF. CDR3 sequence (DNA): TGTGCCAGCAGCACACGACAGGGGGAGACCCAGTACTTC.

The chain has TRBV6-5 and TRBJ2-2; 8 bases agree with TRBD1. The germline gives CDR1 MNHEY, CDR2 SVGAGI. The trim removed 6 bases at V and 5 bases at J, leaving 5 bases unmatched. The CDR3 covers 14 residues. DNA of the CDR3: TGTGCCAGCAGCAAAAACAGGGGGACCGGGGAGCTGTTTTTT. Translating gives CASSKNRGTGELFF.

V usage is TRBV16 and J usage is TRBJ2-7, with 13 bases fitting TRBD2. The CDR3 contains 15 residues. V lost 5 bases and J lost 0; bases outside the gene matches: 1. Germline V CDR1 and CDR2: KGHSY, FQNENV. CDR3 protein: CASSGTSGNSYEQYF. CDR3 sequence (DNA): TGTGCCAGCAGCGGGACTAGCGGGAACTCCTACGAGCAGTACTTC.

This rearrangement joins TRBV6-5 to TRBJ2-7; a weak D match, TRBD1 (6 bases). Per the germline V gene, CDR1 is MNHEY and CDR2 is SVGAGI. V lost 5 bases to trimming and J lost 4 bases, with 15 bases between them. The CDR3 sequence is 14 residues long. For the CDR3, the DNA is TGTGCCAGCAGTAGAATTACAGGGACGTACGAGCAGTACTTC. Translating it yields CASSRITGTYEQYF.

The chain combines TRBV9 with TRBJ2-3, with a tentative D call TRBD2 (6 bases). Trimming removed 3 bases from V and 3 bases from J, with 17 bases in between. Germline values: CDR1 SGDLS, CDR2 YYNGEE. This CDR3 contains 16 residues. In DNA, the CDR3 is TGTGCCAGCAGCGCCCTTTTGACTAGTGGGACAGATACGCAGTATTTT. Translating it yields CASSALLTSGTDTQYF.

The chain is built from TRBV30 and TRBJ1-6, with D perhaps TRBD1 (5 bases). There are 13 residues in the CDR3. V was clipped by 1 base and J by 8 bases, with 9 bases between them. Germline lookup yields CDR1 GTSNPN and CDR2 SVGIG (reference sequence). In DNA, the CDR3 is TGTGCCTGGAGTGGGACAACGCATTCACCCCTCCACTTT. Its protein is CAWSGTTHSPLHF.

The genes are TRBV6-1 and TRBJ1-2, with D perhaps TRBD1 (5 bases). Per the germline V gene, CDR1 is MNHNS and CDR2 is SASEGT. CDR3 length: 12 residues. V lost 8 bases to trimming and J lost 2 bases, with 9 bases between them. DNA for the CDR3: TGTGCCAGCTTGGACAAGAACTATGGCTACACCTTC. It yields the protein CASLDKNYGYTF.

CDR3 region: CASSSPGQGVFTQYF. CDR3 nucleotides: TGTGCCAGCAGCTCACCGGGACAGGGGGTATTTACGCAGTATTTT. The gene calls are TRBV7-9 and TRBJ2-3; 11 bases align to TRBD1. The CDR3 has 15 amino acids. Germline CDR1 and CDR2: SEHNR and FQNEAQ (reference sequence). J was trimmed by 8 bases and V by 4 bases; bases with no gene match: 8. The whole variable domain, filled in from reference TRBV7-9 and TRBJ2-3, reads DTGVSQNPRHKITKRGQNVTFRCDPISEHNRLYWYRQTLGQGPEFLTYFQNEAQLEKSRLLSDRFSAERPKGSFSTLEIQRTEQGDSAMYLCASSSPGQGVFTQYFGPGTRLTVL.

V and J are TRBV7-8 and TRBJ1-1; 7 bases are shared with TRBD1. J gave up 0 bases and V 0 bases, and 7 bases lay outside the gene matches. The germline V gene has CDR1 SGHVS and CDR2 FQNEAQ. The CDR3 is made up of 17 amino acids. The CDR3 nucleotides read TGTGCCAGCAGCTTAGCCCGCTGGACAGGAGTGAACACTGAAGCTTTCTTT. Its protein is CASSLARWTGVNTEAFF.

J is TRBJ2-6 and V is TRBV14, with D possibly being TRBD1 (6 bases). The CDR3 runs to 17 residues. CDR1 is SGHDN and CDR2 is FVKESK in the germline V gene. V lost 5 bases to trimming and J lost 0 bases, with 14 bases between them. The CDR3 loop is CASSSKHRASGANVLTF. CDR3 coding DNA: TGTGCCAGCAGCTCAAAACACAGGGCCTCTGGGGCCAACGTCCTGACTTTC.

Comment on this clone: Its ends do not fully match the called genes, so a read error is possible. J is TRBJ2-1 and V is TRBV7-9; TRBD2 agrees at 8 bases. From germline, CDR1 is SEHNR and CDR2 FQNEAQ (reference sequence). This CDR3 region has 17 residues. The CDR3 sequence: CSSSSPSGRGGYNEQFF. CDR3 DNA sequence: TGTTCCAGCAGCTCTCCGTCGGGACGGGGGGGATACAATGAGCAGTTCTTC.

This chain uses TRBV5-1 with TRBJ2-6; no reliable D call. V was pared by 3 bases and J by 0 bases, with 7 bases between. Germline CDR1 and CDR2: SGHRS and YFSETQ. This CDR3 comprises 15 residues. CDR3 sequence reads: CASSSEFSGANVLTF. CDR3 DNA: TGCGCCAGCAGCTCGGAGTTCTCTGGGGCCAACGTCCTGACTTTC.

This chain uses TRBV10-1 with TRBJ2-5; the match to TRBD2 covers 7 bases. The CDR3 is 14 residues long. Trimming took 3 bases from V and 3 from J; bases not matched to a gene: 4. Germline V gives CDR1 WNHNN, CDR2 SYGVQD (reference sequence). The CDR3 loop is CASSDPGGEETQYF. The CDR3 region has the DNA TGCGCCAGCAGTGACCCGGGGGGAGAAGAGACCCAGTACTTC.

The gene calls are TRBV6-5 and TRBJ2-2; 8 nucleotides align to TRBD2. Germline trimming cut 7 bases from V and 4 bases from J; bases unmatched to any gene: 8. This CDR3 spans 15 amino acids. CDR1 is MNHEY, CDR2 SVGAGI, per germline. CDR3: CASITRAGVTGELFF. In nucleotides, the CDR3 is TGTGCCAGCATTACCCGAGCGGGGGTCACCGGGGAGCTGTTTTTT.

This clone was counted many times. The CDR3 DNA is TGTGCCAGCAGTGGGATGGGGGGGATCCTCTTTCGTAATGAGCAGTTCTTC. It is translated as CASSGMGGILFRNEQFF. This sequence joins TRBV6-1 and TRBJ2-1; 7 bases fit TRBD2. Germline V gene lookup returns CDR1 MNHNS and CDR2 SASEGT. V dropped 4 bases and J dropped 7; count of bases not matched to a gene: 16. The CDR3 totals 17 residues.

The V and J genes are TRBV10-2 and TRBJ2-1; 10 positions match TRBD2. Germline CDR1 is WSHSY and CDR2 is SAAADI. Losses at the gene ends were 4 bases for V and 9 bases for J; bases not matched to a gene: 6. The CDR3 spans 14 residues. CDR3 residues: CASSGERGGSEQFF. Written as DNA, the CDR3 is TGCGCCAGCAGTGGGGAGCGGGGGGGCAGTGAGCAGTTCTTC.